The clone carrying this TCR beta chain was seen ten or more times. Patients aged 18 to 65 with hyperthyroidism were newly diagnosed, with duration under 2 months. Clinical symptoms, serum thyroxine, TRAb, thyroid ultrasound and orbital computed tomography established diagnosis. This sample is drawn from a study of T cells in Graves' hyperthyroidism and ophthalmopathy. Researchers took RNA transcripts and amplified the TCR beta CDR3 regions from them. TCR CDR3 underwent first-round RT-PCR with the HTBI primer set. TCRdb independently ran MiXCR on the multiplex PCR reads; one entry per CDR3 protein. The sample lists about half a million distinct CDR3 sequences, 20% occurring once. This receptor was identified in a man aged 18-30 years with Graves' hyperthyroidism. The sequenced sample consisted of blood.

This CDR3 reads CASSPTGDGYGYTF. CDR3 in DNA: TGTGCCAGCAGCCCCACCGGGGATGGCTATGGCTACACCTTC. The chain is built from TRBV11-2 and TRBJ1-2; D is unclear. CDR1 is SGHAT and CDR2 is FQNNGV in the germline V gene. There are 14 residues in the CDR3. V lost 5 bases and J lost 4, with 14 bases in between.